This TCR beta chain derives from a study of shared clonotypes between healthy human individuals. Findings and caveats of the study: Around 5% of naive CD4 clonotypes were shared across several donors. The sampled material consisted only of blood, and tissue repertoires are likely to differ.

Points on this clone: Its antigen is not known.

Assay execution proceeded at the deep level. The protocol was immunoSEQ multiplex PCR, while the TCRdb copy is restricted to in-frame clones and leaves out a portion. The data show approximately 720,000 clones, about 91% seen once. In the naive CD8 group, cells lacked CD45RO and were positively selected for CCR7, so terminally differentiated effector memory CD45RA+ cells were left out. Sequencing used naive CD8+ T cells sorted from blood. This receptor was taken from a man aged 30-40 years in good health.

The CDR3 DNA is TGCGCCAGCAGCTTGGAGACAGGGGGGACCTACGAGCAGTACTTC. Encoded protein: CASSLETGGTYEQYF. The V call is TRBV5-1, the J call TRBJ2-7, with TRBD1 identical over 9 bases. The CDR3 is 15 amino acids. The trim removed 0 bases at V and 2 bases at J, leaving 3 bases unmatched. CDR1 and CDR2 (germline): SGHRS, YFSETQ.